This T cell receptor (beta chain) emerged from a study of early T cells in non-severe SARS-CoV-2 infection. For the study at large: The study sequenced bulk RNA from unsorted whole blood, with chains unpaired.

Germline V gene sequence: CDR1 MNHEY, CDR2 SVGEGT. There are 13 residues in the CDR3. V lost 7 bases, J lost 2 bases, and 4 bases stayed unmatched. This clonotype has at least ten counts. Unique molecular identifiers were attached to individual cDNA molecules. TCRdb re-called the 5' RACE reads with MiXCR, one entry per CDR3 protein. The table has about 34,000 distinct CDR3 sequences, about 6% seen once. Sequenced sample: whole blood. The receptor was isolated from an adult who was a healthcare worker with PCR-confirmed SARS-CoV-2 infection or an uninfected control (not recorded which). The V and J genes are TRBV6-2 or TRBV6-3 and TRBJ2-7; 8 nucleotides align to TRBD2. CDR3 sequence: CASNPGLAYEQYF. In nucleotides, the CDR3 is TGTGCCAGCAACCCGGGACTAGCCTACGAGCAGTACTTC.